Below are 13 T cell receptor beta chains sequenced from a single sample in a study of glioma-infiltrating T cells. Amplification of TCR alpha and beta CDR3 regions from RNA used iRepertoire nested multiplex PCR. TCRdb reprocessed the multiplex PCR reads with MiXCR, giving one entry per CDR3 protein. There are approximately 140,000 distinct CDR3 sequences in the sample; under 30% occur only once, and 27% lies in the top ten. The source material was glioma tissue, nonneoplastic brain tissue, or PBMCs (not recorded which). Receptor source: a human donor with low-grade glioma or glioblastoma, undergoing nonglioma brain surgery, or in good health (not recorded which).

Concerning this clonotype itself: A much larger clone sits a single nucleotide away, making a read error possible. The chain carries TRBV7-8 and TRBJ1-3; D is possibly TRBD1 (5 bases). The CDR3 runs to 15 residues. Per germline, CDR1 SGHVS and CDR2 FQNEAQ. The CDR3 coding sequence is TGTGCCAGCGGCTTTTGGGGGTCCTCTGGAAACACCATATATTTT. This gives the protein CASGFWGSSGNTIYF.

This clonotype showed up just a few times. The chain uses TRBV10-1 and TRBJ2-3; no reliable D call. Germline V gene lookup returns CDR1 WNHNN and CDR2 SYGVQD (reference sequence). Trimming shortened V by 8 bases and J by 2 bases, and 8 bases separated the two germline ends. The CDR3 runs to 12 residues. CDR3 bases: TGCGCCAGCCGAGGAAACACAGATACGCAGTATTTT. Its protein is CASRGNTDTQYF.

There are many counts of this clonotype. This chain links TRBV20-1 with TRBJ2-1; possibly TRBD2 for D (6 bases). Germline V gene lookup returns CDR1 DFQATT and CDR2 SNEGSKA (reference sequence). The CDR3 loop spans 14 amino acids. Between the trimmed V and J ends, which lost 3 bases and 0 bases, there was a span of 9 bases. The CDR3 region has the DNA TGCAGTGCTAGCGGGGGAAACTCCTACAATGAGCAGTTCTTC. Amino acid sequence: CSASGGNSYNEQFF.

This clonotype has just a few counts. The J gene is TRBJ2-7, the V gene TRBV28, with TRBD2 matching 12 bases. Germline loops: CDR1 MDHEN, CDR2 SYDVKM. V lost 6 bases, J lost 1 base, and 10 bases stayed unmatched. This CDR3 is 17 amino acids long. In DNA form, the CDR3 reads TGTGCCAGCAGCCCCGGGTCTAGCGGGGGGGCATCCTACGAGCAGTACGTC. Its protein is CASSPGSSGGASYEQYV.

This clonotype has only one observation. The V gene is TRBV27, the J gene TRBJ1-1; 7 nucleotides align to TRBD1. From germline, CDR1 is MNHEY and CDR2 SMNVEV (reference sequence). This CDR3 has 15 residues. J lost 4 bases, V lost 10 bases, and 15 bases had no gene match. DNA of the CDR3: TGTGCCATCAGGGGGACAGCCGCGGGGGGCACTGAAGCTTTCTTT. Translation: CAIRGTAAGGTEAFF.

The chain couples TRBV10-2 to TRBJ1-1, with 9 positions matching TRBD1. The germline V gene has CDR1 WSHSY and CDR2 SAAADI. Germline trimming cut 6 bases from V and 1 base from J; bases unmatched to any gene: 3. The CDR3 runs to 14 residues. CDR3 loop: CASRGQGANTEAFF. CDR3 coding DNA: TGCGCCAGCAGGGGACAGGGTGCGAACACTGAAGCTTTCTTT.

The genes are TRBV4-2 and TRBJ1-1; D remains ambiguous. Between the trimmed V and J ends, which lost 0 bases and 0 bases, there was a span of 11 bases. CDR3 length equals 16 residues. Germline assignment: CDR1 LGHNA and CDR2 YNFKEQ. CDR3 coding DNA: TGTGCCAGCAGCCAAGATGATCAGGTGATGAACACTGAAGCTTTCTTT. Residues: CASSQDDQVMNTEAFF.

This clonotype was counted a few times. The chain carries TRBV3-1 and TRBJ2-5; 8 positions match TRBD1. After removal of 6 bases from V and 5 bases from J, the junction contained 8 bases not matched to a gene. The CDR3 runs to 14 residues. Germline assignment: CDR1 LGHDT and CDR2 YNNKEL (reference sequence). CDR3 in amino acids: CASRLTGGKETQYF. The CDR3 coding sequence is TGTGCCAGCAGGCTTACAGGGGGAAAGGAGACCCAGTACTTC.

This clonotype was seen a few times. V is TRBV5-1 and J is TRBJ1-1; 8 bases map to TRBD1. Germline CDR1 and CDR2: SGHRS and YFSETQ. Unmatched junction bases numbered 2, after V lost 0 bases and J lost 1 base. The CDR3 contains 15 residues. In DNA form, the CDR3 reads TGCGCCAGCAGCTTGGACGGACAGGGGAACACTGAAGCTTTCTTT. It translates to CASSLDGQGNTEAFF. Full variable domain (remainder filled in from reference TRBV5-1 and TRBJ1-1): KAGVTQTPRYLIKTRGQQVTLSCSPISGHRSVSWYQQTPGQGLQFLFEYFSETQRNKGNFPGRFSGRQFSNSRSEMNVSTLELGDSALYLCASSLDGQGNTEAFFGQGTRLTVV.

CDR3: CASRATGGGTDTQYF. CDR3 nucleotide sequence: TGTGCCAGCAGGGCGACAGGGGGCGGAACAGATACGCAGTATTTT. The chain links TRBV2 to TRBJ2-3, with 10 bases lining up with TRBD1. V shed 6 bases and J 3 bases; nucleotides not matched to a gene: 6. This CDR3 is 15 amino acids long. Per germline, CDR1 SNHLY and CDR2 FYNNEI. Combining the CDR3 with reference TRBV2 and TRBJ2-3 gives the whole variable domain EPEVTQTPSHQVTQMGQEVILRCVPISNHLYFYWYRQILGQKVEFLVSFYNNEISEKSEIFDDQFSVERPDGSNFTLKIRSTKLEDSAMYFCASRATGGGTDTQYFGPGTRLTVL.

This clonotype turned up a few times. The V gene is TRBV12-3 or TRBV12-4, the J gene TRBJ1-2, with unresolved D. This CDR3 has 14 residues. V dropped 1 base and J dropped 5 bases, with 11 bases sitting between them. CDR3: CASSLEGSGYGYTF. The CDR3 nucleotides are TGTGCCAGCAGTTTAGAGGGCTCCGGGTATGGCTACACCTTC.

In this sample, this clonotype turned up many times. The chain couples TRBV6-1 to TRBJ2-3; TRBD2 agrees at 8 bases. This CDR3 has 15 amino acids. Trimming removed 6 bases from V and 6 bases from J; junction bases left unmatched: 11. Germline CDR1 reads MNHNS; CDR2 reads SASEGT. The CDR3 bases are TGTGCCAGCAGCCCTCCGGGGGGGACGGGGGATACGCAGTATTTT. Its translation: CASSPPGGTGDTQYF.

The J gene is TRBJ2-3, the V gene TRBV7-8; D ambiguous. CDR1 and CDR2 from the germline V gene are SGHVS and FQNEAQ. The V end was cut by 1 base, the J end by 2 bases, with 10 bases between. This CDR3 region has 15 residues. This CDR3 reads CASSLDGSITDTQYF. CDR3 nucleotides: TGTGCCAGCAGCTTAGATGGGTCAATCACAGATACGCAGTATTTT. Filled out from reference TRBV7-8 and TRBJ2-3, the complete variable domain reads GAGVSQSPRYKVAKRGQDVALRCDPISGHVSLFWYQQALGQGPEFLTYFQNEAQLDKSGLPSDRFFAERPEGSVSTLKIQRTQQEDSAVYLCASSLDGSITDTQYFGPGTRLTVL.